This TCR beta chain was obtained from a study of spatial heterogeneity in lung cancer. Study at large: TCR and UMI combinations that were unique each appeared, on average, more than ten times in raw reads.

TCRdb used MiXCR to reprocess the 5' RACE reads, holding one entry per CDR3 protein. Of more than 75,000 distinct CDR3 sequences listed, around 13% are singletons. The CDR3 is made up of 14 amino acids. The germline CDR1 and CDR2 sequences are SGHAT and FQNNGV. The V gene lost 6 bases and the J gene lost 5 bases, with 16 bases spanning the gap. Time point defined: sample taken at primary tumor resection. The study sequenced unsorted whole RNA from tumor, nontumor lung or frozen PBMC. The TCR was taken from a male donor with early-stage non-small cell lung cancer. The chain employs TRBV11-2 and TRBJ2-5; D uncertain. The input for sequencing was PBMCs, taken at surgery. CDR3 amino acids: CASSSARMGETQYF. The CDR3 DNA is TGTGCCAGCAGTTCAGCTAGGATGGGGGAGACCCAGTACTTC.